This TCR beta chain stems from a study of blood T cell repertoires in COVID-19 (dated by TCRdb to about 2020). Study-wide context: Samples covering the acute and convalescent phases of COVID-19 were provided by collaborators in the United States, Italy and Spain. Nearly every sample came with metadata listing a de-identified subject ID, COVID-19 status, age in years and sex. Where available, HLA class I and class II types were obtained from metadata supplied by the sample provider rather than from assay-based typing. The dataset comprised deeply sampled blood TCRbeta repertoires from subjects exposed to, actively infected with, or recovered from COVID-19. The samples were drawn from the first 160 participants of the ongoing ImmuneRACE study and from about 1,200 subjects provided by 6 global collaborators. The prospective study material was composed of cDNA or gDNA derived from T cells, B-cell-depleted T cells, or PBMCs. The repertoires were released in a freely available public database meant as a resource for research on the immune response to SARS-CoV-2.

Beyond this particular receptor, the publication reports: Clinical and demographic metadata were provided uncurated, with the amount varying by source and participant.

The CDR3 holds 17 amino acids from the cysteine to the phenylalanine. Only the CDR3 DNA stays, 51 bases, in frame from base 1. According to the germline V gene (reference sequence), CDR1 reads GTSNPN and CDR2 reads SVGIG. V loses 0 bases, J loses 0 bases, and the germline ends lie 12 bases apart. In the prospective study, participants were roughly 18 to 100 years old, resided in fewer than 25 geographic areas of the United States, and were enrolled through a virtual design. To assign participants to cohorts, the prospective study relied on clinical history that participants themselves reported in a screening survey and a study questionnaire. ImmuneRACE Cohort 3 recovered participants were defined by two consecutive negative NP/OP PCR tests, healthcare professional clearance, or symptom resolution. Each participant in the prospective study had whole blood, serum and a nasopharyngeal or oropharyngeal swab collected by mobile phlebotomists. Additional blood draws and questionnaires over a roughly two-month period could optionally be provided by prospective study participants. Prospective study blood samples were shipped either frozen or at room temperature before DNA extraction.

Details on this clone: Its target antigen remains unknown. Per-base quality was not reported, and no clone a single base away is much larger than it.

TCRbeta CDR3 regions were amplified from genomic DNA by means of the immunoSEQ Assay, a bias-controlled multiplex PCR. The study's own analysis went as follows. Nucleated cell counts per sample were estimated from amplification of reference gene primers within the assay. To quantify the absolute abundance of each unique TCRbeta CDR3 rearrangement, sequence reads were collapsed and filtered. For each sample, productive Simpson clonality was calculated by taking the square root of Simpson's diversity index across productive rearrangements. Held by TCRdb, this immuneACCESS table contains in-frame sequences only and omits some clones. Under half of the omission traces to an unresolved V gene where checked; the cause of the rest is unknown. V, J and clone size are taken as reported in that table, and D and trimming were inferred from the DNA itself. Across this sample there are hundreds of thousands of clones, with around nine tenths seen only once. The ten largest clones capture 6% to 7% of the sample.

The source is a woman in her thirties or forties who had recovered from COVID-19. This chain joins TRBV30 to TRBJ1-6; 6 matching bases give a weak D call of TRBD1. Material: PBMCs or T cells enriched from blood (not recorded which). The CDR3 reads CAWSVLDRSSYNSPLHF. The nucleotide sequence reads TGTGCCTGGAGTGTACTAGACAGGAGCTCCTATAATTCACCCCTCCACTTT.